A single T cell receptor beta chain is shown here with its context. What it recognizes is unknown. These data originate in a study of naive and memory T cell subsets. Study-wide points: Over 90% of naive TCR sequences appeared only once, unlike memory subsets. Especially in CD8 cells, naive repertoires contained a few larger clonotypes, possibly CD45RA-re-expressing memory cells.

Two oligonucleotides, mixed equimolar, formed the beta constant-region primer covering TRBC1 and TRBC2. Ligated cDNA was amplified by four rounds of PCR with nested alpha and beta constant-region primers and SP2. TCRdb reprocessed the UMI-ligation and nested PCR reads with MiXCR, giving one entry per CDR3 protein. The sample lists over 110,000 distinct CDR3 sequences, around 21% occurring once. This CDR3 is 15 amino acids long. In germline, CDR1 is SGDLS, CDR2 YYNGEE. Trimming removed 0 bases from V and 3 bases from J; junction bases left unmatched: 4. The sequenced sample was naive CD8+ T cells from blood. The chain employs TRBV9 and TRBJ2-7; 9 bases agree with TRBD2. The clonotype was recovered from a human donor in good health. The CDR3 reads CASSVGATSGYEQYF. DNA for the CDR3: TGTGCCAGCAGCGTAGGGGCGACTAGCGGCTACGAGCAGTACTTC.